This T cell receptor (beta chain) was documented in a study of beta chain features in type 1 diabetes. Points from the study as a whole: For Type 1 diabetes patients, all four CD4+ subsets carried TCRB CDR3s that were moderately but significantly shorter.

The CDR3 contains 15 residues. Trimming cost V 0 bases and J 5 bases, with 13 bases left between them. CDR1 and CDR2 (germline): LGHNA, YNFKEQ. Expressed TCRB transcripts were sequenced because the isolated RNA had all been reverse transcribed beforehand. Profiled with immunoSEQ multiplex PCR; TCRdb holds only in-frame clones, not every one. The data show about 260,000 clones, roughly 22% seen once. This clone has more than one count but fewer than ten. Its target is unknown. This chain links TRBV4-2 with TRBJ1-2; the D gene is possibly TRBD1 (6 bases). The receptor's source is a woman between 40 and 50 years old with type 1 diabetes. The specimen sequenced was naive CD4+ T cells from blood. CDR3 residues: CASSQDNRATYGYTF. The DNA of the CDR3 is TGTGCCAGCAGCCAAGATAACAGGGCGACATATGGCTACACCTTC.